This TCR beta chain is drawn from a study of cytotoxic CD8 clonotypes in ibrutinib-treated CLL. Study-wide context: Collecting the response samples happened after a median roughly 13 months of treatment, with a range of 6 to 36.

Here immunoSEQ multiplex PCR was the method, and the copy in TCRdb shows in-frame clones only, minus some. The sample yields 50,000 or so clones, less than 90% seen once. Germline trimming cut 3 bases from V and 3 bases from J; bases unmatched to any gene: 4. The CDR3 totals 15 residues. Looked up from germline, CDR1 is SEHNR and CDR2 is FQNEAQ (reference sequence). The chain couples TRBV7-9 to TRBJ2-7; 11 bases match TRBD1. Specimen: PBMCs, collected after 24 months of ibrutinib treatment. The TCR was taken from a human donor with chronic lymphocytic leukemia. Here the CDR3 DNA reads TGTGCCAGCAGCTTTACCGGGACAGGGGGCTACGAGCAGTACTTC. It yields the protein CASSFTGTGGYEQYF.